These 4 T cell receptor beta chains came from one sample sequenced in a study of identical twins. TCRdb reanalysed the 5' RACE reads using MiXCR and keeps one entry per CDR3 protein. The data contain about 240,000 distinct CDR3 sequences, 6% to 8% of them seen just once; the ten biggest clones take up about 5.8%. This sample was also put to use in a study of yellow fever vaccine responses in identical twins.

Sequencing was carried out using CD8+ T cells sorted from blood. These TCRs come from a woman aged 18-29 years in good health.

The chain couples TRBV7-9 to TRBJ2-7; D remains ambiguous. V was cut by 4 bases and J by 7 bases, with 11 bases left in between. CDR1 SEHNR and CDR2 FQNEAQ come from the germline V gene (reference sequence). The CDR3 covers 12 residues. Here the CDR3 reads CASSSTVFEQYF. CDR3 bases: TGTGCCAGCAGCTCGACCGTCTTTGAGCAGTACTTC. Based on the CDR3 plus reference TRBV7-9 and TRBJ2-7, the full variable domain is DTGVSQNPRHKITKRGQNVTFRCDPISEHNRLYWYRQTLGQGPEFLTYFQNEAQLEKSRLLSDRFSAERPKGSFSTLEIQRTEQGDSAMYLCASSSTVFEQYFGPGTRLTVT.

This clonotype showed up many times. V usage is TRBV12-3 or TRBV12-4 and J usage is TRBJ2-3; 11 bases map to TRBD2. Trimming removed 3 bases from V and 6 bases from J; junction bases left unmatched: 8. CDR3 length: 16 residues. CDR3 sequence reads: CASSLRLAGFNDTQYF. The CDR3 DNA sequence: TGTGCCAGCAGTTTGCGACTAGCGGGATTCAACGATACGCAGTATTTT.

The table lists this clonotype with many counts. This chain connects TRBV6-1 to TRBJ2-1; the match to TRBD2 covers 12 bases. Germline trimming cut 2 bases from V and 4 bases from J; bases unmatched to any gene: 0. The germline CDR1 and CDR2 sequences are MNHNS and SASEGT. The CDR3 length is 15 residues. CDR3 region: CASSELAGGYNEQFF. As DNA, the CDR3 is TGTGCCAGCAGTGAACTAGCGGGAGGGTACAATGAGCAGTTCTTC.

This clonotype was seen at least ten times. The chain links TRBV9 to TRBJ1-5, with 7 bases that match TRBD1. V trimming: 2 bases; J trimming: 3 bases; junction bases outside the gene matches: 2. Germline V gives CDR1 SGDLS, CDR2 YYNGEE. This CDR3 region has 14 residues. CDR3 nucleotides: TGTGCCAGCAGCGTTACAGGGGACAATCAGCCCCAGCATTTT. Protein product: CASSVTGDNQPQHF.